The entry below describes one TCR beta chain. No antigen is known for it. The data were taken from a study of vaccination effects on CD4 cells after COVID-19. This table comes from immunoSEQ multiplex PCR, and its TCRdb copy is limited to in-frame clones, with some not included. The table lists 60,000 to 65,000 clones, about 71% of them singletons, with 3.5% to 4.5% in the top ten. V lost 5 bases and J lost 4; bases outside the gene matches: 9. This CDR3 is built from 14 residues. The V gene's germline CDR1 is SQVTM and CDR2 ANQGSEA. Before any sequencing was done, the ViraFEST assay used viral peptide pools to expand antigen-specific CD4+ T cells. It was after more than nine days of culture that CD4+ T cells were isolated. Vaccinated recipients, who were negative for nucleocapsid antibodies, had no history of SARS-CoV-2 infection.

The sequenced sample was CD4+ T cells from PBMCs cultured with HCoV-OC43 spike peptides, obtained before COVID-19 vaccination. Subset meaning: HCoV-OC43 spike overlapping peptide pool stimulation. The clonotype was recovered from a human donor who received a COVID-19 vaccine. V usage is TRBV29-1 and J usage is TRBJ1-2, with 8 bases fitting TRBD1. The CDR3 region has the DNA TGCAGCGTTTTCGGACAGGGTACGTCCTATGGCTACACCTTC. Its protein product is CSVFGQGTSYGYTF.